The 17 T cell receptor beta chains below come from one sample, sequenced in a study of T cell responses to AZD1222 COVID-19 vaccine. Using immunoSEQ multiplex PCR, the repertoire was profiled, and TCRdb retains in-frame clones only, with some absent. The table has about 110,000 clones, around 87% seen once. Here the sequenced sample was peripheral blood, taken 28 days after the second AZD1222 dose. The source is an adult who received the AZD1222 COVID-19 vaccine.

The genes are TRBV27 and TRBJ1-5; D is unclear. V was pared by 8 bases and J by 5 bases, with 10 bases between. The CDR3 extends over 12 amino acids. In germline, CDR1 is MNHEY, CDR2 SMNVEV (reference sequence). CDR3 bases: TGTGCCAGCCGAATCGGGGATCAGCCCCAGCATTTT. It encodes CASRIGDQPQHF.

This clone occurred once. The rearrangement joins TRBV30 to TRBJ2-5; D is ambiguous. This CDR3 is built from 13 residues. V lost 2 bases, J lost 5 bases, and 12 bases lay in between. Germline assignment: CDR1 GTSNPN and CDR2 SVGIG (reference sequence). The CDR3 is CAWSPDGRETQYF. The CDR3 bases are TGTGCCTGGAGTCCCGACGGGCGGGAGACCCAGTACTTC.

The rearrangement joins TRBV30 to TRBJ1-5; unclear D gene. Germline V lookup: CDR1 GTSNPN, CDR2 SVGIG (reference sequence). There are 14 residues in the CDR3. Between the trimmed V and J ends, which lost 5 bases and 0 bases, there was a span of 11 bases. The CDR3 sequence: CAWSGRTSNQPQHF. CDR3 in DNA: TGTGCCTGGTCGGGTAGGACTAGCAATCAGCCCCAGCATTTT.

The chain recombines TRBV6-4 with TRBJ2-1, with TRBD2 matching over 7 bases. Per germline, CDR1 MRHNA and CDR2 SNTAGT. The CDR3 covers 15 residues. J gave up 4 bases and V 2 bases, and 5 bases lay outside the gene matches. The CDR3 DNA is TGTGCCAGCAGTGACGGGCGGGAGCCTTACAATGAGCAGTTCTTC. This sequence encodes CASSDGREPYNEQFF.

The V and J genes are TRBV5-1 and TRBJ2-7, with 9 bases matching TRBD2. The germline V gene has CDR1 SGHRS and CDR2 YFSETQ. Trimming took 2 bases from V and 6 from J; bases not matched to a gene: 9. The CDR3 totals 15 residues. The CDR3 loop reads CASSLTGLASSEQYF. DNA of the CDR3: TGCGCCAGCAGCTTAACTGGACTAGCGTCATCCGAGCAGTACTTC.

The chain uses TRBV19 and TRBJ1-2; D gene uncertain. Trimming pared 8 bases from V and 4 bases from J, leaving 14 bases between. The germline V gene has CDR1 LNHDA and CDR2 SQIVND (reference sequence). The CDR3 extends over 13 amino acids. As DNA, the CDR3 is TGTGCCAGTCGGGAAGGCGAGGGCTATGGCTACACCTTC. The encoded protein is CASREGEGYGYTF.

This clone has only a few counts. The rearrangement uses TRBV6-5 and TRBJ1-1; D ambiguous. The germline V gene encodes CDR1 MNHEY and CDR2 SVGAGI. There are 14 residues in the CDR3. The ends were cut back, 6 bases at V and 4 bases at J, with 15 bases in the middle. CDR3 DNA: TGTGCCAGCAGCCGAGGAAGATGGAGCACTGAAGCTTTCTTT. Translating it yields CASSRGRWSTEAFF.

The V call is TRBV6-2 or TRBV6-3, the J call TRBJ2-1; D might be TRBD2 (6 bases). Germline lookup yields CDR1 MNHEY and CDR2 SVGEGT. This CDR3 contains 15 residues. V was cut by 5 bases and J by 6 bases, with 17 bases left in between. The CDR3 is CASSAGGMRVNEQFF. As DNA, the CDR3 is TGTGCCAGCAGTGCAGGAGGGATGAGGGTCAATGAGCAGTTCTTC.

A single count supports this clone. This chain uses TRBV9 with TRBJ1-1, with 7 bases lining up with TRBD1. The CDR3 loop spans 12 amino acids. The J segment lost 8 bases and the V segment lost 2 bases, leaving 3 bases of the junction unmatched. Germline V gene lookup returns CDR1 SGDLS and CDR2 YYNGEE. The CDR3 DNA reads as TGTGCCAGCAGCGTGGGGACAGAAGAAGCTTTCTTT. It codes for CASSVGTEEAFF.

V gene TRBV27 combines with J gene TRBJ1-1; TRBD1 is a possible D gene (5 bases). This CDR3 region has 13 residues. Germline V gene data show CDR1 as MNHEY and CDR2 as SMNVEV (reference sequence). Trimming removed 8 bases at V and 7 bases at J, with 17 bases between. CDR3 amino acids: CASLSGTAGEAFF. The CDR3 DNA is TGTGCCAGCCTTTCTGGGACTGCCGGTGAAGCTTTCTTT.

The chain recombines TRBV19 with TRBJ1-2; D perhaps matches TRBD1 (5 bases). V shed 3 bases and J shed 4 bases, with 12 bases lying between them. This CDR3 comprises 14 residues. Per the germline V gene, CDR1 is LNHDA and CDR2 is SQIVND (reference sequence). The CDR3 here is CASSMGQGAYGYTF. In DNA, the CDR3 is TGTGCCAGTAGTATGGGCCAGGGTGCCTATGGCTACACCTTC.

The chain employs TRBV5-1 and TRBJ2-3; possible D gene TRBD2, 6 bases. The CDR3 consists of 16 residues. V lost 3 bases and J 4 bases, leaving 18 bases between the germline ends. The germline gives CDR1 SGHRS, CDR2 YFSETQ. This chain's CDR3 is CASSSGLRAGPDTQYF. The CDR3 region has the DNA TGCGCCAGCAGCTCGGGACTCAGGGCGGGGCCAGATACGCAGTATTTT.

The chain uses TRBV7-9 and TRBJ2-5; D remains ambiguous. Between the trimmed V and J ends, which lost 1 base and 2 bases, there was a span of 8 bases. The CDR3 is 14 residues long. Germline CDR1 reads SEHNR; CDR2 reads FQNEAQ (reference sequence). This chain's CDR3 is CASSLGEFQETQYF. The CDR3 bases are TGTGCCAGCAGCTTAGGAGAGTTTCAAGAGACCCAGTACTTC.

V gene TRBV5-1 combines with J gene TRBJ1-1; D uncertain. This CDR3 is built from 13 residues. Trimming shortened V by 0 bases and J by 4 bases, and 7 bases separated the two germline ends. CDR1 SGHRS and CDR2 YFSETQ come from the germline V gene. The CDR3 nucleotides read TGCGCCAGCAGCTTGGTGGCCGCCACTGAAGCTTTCTTT. Translating it yields CASSLVAATEAFF.

The count of this clone is one. The chain couples TRBV24-1 to TRBJ2-1, with unresolved D. Trimming left V 12 bases short and J 10 bases short, with 15 bases between. The CDR3 extends over 11 amino acids. The germline CDR1 and CDR2 sequences are KGHDR and SFDVKD. The CDR3 bases are TGTGCCTCTGGGCACCGGTCAGAGCAGTTCTTC. Translated, it gives CASGHRSEQFF.

V and J are TRBV3-1 (or the pseudogene TRBV3-2) and TRBJ2-1; TRBD2 matches 9 bases. In germline, CDR1 is LGHDT, CDR2 YNNKEL (reference sequence). V dropped 1 base and J dropped 3; count of bases not matched to a gene: 4. This CDR3 has 16 residues. The chain's CDR3 is CASSQGGSGGYNEQFF. The CDR3 region has the DNA TGTGCCAGCAGCCAAGGCGGTAGCGGGGGCTACAATGAGCAGTTCTTC.

The chain is built from TRBV7-3 and TRBJ1-1, with D unresolved. Trimming removed 1 base from V and 1 base from J, with 7 bases in between. Germline-derived CDR1 and CDR2 are SGHTA and FQGTGA. The CDR3 totals 14 residues. CDR3 protein: CASSLNSANTEAFF. The DNA of the CDR3 is TGTGCCAGCAGCTTAAATTCCGCGAACACTGAAGCTTTCTTT.